This note documents a single T cell receptor (beta chain) sequence. The target antigen is unknown. Vbeta (60) and Jbeta (13) primers were used in the PCR. Only in-frame clones appear in the TCRdb table, and some are missing; sequencing was by immunoSEQ multiplex PCR. The sample has about 210,000 clones; approximately 86% are singletons. These data originate in a study of cytomegalovirus exposure and HLA in healthy donors. Study-level findings and limits: Several V segments, TRBV6-2 and TRBV6-3 among them, could not be told apart and were dropped. Common viral pathogens were later found to be apparently linked to several of the most significant clusters.

The CDR3 length is 13 residues. Germline V lookup: CDR1 SGHTA, CDR2 FQGTGA. V gave up 5 bases and J gave up 6 bases, with 10 bases separating them. The chain is built from TRBV7-3 and TRBJ2-2; D is unclear. The sequence was collected from a woman aged 30 to 39 in good health and CMV-seronegative. Sequences were obtained from PBMCs. DNA of the CDR3: TGTGCCAGCAGCCTCCTCCAGGCCGGGGAGCTGTTTTTT. Translation gives CASSLLQAGELFF.